This T cell receptor (beta chain) was recorded in a study of T cell changes during pregnancy in multiple sclerosis. Profiled with immunoSEQ multiplex PCR; TCRdb holds only in-frame clones, not every one. The profile shows some 80,000 clones, just over 90% of them singletons. The TCR sequence derives from a female donor with multiple sclerosis, enrolled in a pregnancy study. The material sequenced was peripheral blood, taken before pregnancy.

The CDR3 bases are TGCGCCAGCAGCTCCGCCCGACAGGGGGCCACTCATGGCTACACCTTC. Translating gives CASSSARQGATHGYTF. This chain uses TRBV5-1 with TRBJ1-2; 10 bases are a match to TRBD1. CDR1 and CDR2 from the germline V gene are SGHRS and YFSETQ. V shed 3 bases and J 6 bases; nucleotides not matched to a gene: 11. CDR3 length: 16 amino acids.